Each of the 8 T cell receptor beta chains below was sequenced from the same sample in a study of read filtering for tumor transcriptome and immune sequencing. This library used around 400 ng RNA and molecular barcoded adaptors spanning alpha/delta and beta/gamma chains. A single record per CDR3 protein comes from TCRdb applying MiXCR to the reads. The sample holds about 90,000 distinct CDR3 sequences, 10% to 15% seen once. Sample: a population of CD138-negative cells sorted from bone marrow. Receptors were obtained from a donor older than 35 with multiple myeloma.

This clonotype was observed a single time. This may come from a read error, since a much larger clone is one base off. The CDR3, as DNA: TGCGCCAACAGCGGCGGGAACGCGGGAGATACGCAGTATTTT. Its translation: CANSGGNAGDTQYF. The rearrangement links TRBV5-1 to TRBJ2-3; D is possibly TRBD2 (6 bases). CDR3 length equals 14 residues. In germline, CDR1 is SGHRS, CDR2 YFSETQ. The whole variable domain, remainder taken from reference TRBV5-1 and TRBJ2-3, is KAGVTQTPRYLIKTRGQQVTLSCSPISGHRSVSWYQQTPGQGLQFLFEYFSETQRNKGNFPGRFSGRQFSNSRSEMNVSTLELGDSALYLCANSGGNAGDTQYFGPGTRLTVL.

This clonotype showed up many times. The chain uses TRBV20-1 and TRBJ2-3; 10 positions match TRBD2. This CDR3 region has 12 residues. The germline V gene has CDR1 DFQATT and CDR2 SNEGSKA (reference sequence). With V trimmed by 2 bases and J by 10 bases, 3 bases remained unmatched. CDR3 protein: CSARSSGSAQYF. DNA of the CDR3: TGCAGTGCTAGATCTAGCGGGAGTGCGCAGTATTTT.

In this sample, this clonotype turned up a few times. This chain uses TRBV6-5 with TRBJ2-2, with D perhaps TRBD2 (6 bases). Germline V gene data show CDR1 as MNHEY and CDR2 as SVGAGI. The CDR3 runs 15 residues. V shed 4 bases and J shed 1 base, with 10 bases lying between them. This CDR3 is CASSLLSGNTGELFF. The CDR3 DNA is TGTGCCAGCAGTTTGCTTAGCGGGAACACCGGGGAGCTGTTTTTT.

This clonotype was counted many times. For the CDR3, the DNA is TGTGCCATCAGTGAGTCTTTAGCGGCGAACACCGGGGAGCTGTTTTTT. It yields the protein CAISESLAANTGELFF. The rearrangement joins TRBV10-3 to TRBJ2-2; perhaps TRBD2 as D (6 bases). The CDR3 is made up of 16 amino acids. The germline V and J ends were trimmed by 0 bases and 0 bases, with 8 bases remaining between them. Germline CDR1 ENHRY, CDR2 SYGVKD.

This clonotype was recorded many times. V and J are TRBV7-2 and TRBJ2-1; D is unresolved. Germline V gene lookup returns CDR1 SGHTA and CDR2 FQGNSA. This CDR3 comprises 16 residues. Trimming pared 5 bases from V and 9 bases from J, leaving 23 bases between. CDR3 sequence: CASSVLDAGSLSEQFF. CDR3 sequence (DNA): TGTGCCAGCAGCGTCCTTGACGCAGGATCTTTAAGTGAGCAGTTCTTC.

With regard to this clonotype: This may arise from a read error, as a much more abundant clone is one base away. The V call is TRBV11-3, the J call TRBJ2-2; D may be TRBD2 (5 bases). The germline V gene has CDR1 SGHNT and CDR2 YENEEA. Deletions cut 5 bases from V and 3 bases from J, with 13 bases between. This CDR3 has 15 residues. The chain's CDR3 is CASSIGVGDTGELFF. CDR3 DNA sequence: TGTGCCAGCAGCATAGGAGTGGGAGACACCGGGGAGCTGTTTTTT.

With regard to this clonotype: The junction departs from germline at one end; a sequencing error may be responsible. The rearrangement joins TRBV28 to TRBJ1-6, with no clear D. Germline assignment: CDR1 MDHEN and CDR2 SYDVKM. The CDR3 runs to 11 residues. The CDR3 loop is CAGSLNSPPHF. As DNA, the CDR3 is TGTGCCGGCAGCCTGAATTCACCCCCCCACTTT.

This clonotype has a count of ten or more. V is TRBV5-1 and J is TRBJ2-1; D tentatively reads TRBD1 or TRBD2 (5 bases each). This CDR3 region has 16 residues. The germline V gene has CDR1 SGHRS and CDR2 YFSETQ. V was shortened by 4 bases and J by 7 bases, with 21 bases between the two germline ends. The CDR3 DNA sequence: TGCGCCAGCAGCCCCATCGCGGGTAGAGGGGCAAATGAGCAGTTCTTC. Protein sequence: CASSPIAGRGANEQFF.